This TCR beta chain was recorded in a study of CXCR3-negative and CXCR3-positive naive CD8 T cells. The study, taken as a whole, reports: For CXCR3-positive naive cells, TRB CDR3s were more hydrophobic than those of CXCR3-negative naive cells. Fresh PBMCs were used in most assays, and CXCR3 expression partially decreased after cryopreservation. With respect to TRBV-TRBJ usage, naive CXCR3-negative and CXCR3-positive cells were similar; memory differed.

Naive CD8+ T cells carried a CD45RO-CCR7+CD27+CD95- phenotype. On this clonotype itself: What it binds is unknown.

The authors prepared UMI-labeled TRB cDNA libraries by 5' RACE. TCRdb re-called the 5' RACE reads and shows each CDR3 protein once, DNA omitted. Recorded here are tens of thousands of distinct CDR3 sequences; the top ten clones represent around 5%. The sample was naive CXCR3+ CD8+ T cells from blood. The subset here: CD45RO-CCR7+CD27+CD95- naive CD8+ T cells expressing CXCR3 (TNR3+). The TCR originated in a human donor in good health. Some clones in this sample may be carry-over from other donors' samples.

CDR3 region: CASSISAGTGSMVTEAFF. This rearrangement joins TRBV9 to TRBJ1-1; absent DNA, TCRdb's TRBD1 call cannot be checked. The germline CDR1 and CDR2 sequences are SGDLS and YYNGEE. The CDR3 is 18 residues long.